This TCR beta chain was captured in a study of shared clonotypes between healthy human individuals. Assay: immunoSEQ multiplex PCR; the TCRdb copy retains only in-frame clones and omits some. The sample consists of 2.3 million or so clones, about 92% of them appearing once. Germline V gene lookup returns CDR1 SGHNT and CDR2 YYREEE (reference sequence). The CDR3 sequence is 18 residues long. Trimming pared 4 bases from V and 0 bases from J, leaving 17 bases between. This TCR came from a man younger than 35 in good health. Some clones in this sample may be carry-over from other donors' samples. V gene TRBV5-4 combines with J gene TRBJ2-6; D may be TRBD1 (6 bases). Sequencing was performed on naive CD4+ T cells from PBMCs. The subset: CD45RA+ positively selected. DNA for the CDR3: TGTGCCAGCAGCGACGCTACAGGGAACCCCTCTGGGGCCAACGTCCTGACTTTC. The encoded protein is CASSDATGNPSGANVLTF.